The source of this T cell receptor (beta chain) is a study of blood T cell repertoires in COVID-19. About the research overall: COVID-19 samples collected from the United States, Italy and Spain covered acute and convalescent phases. T cells, B-cell-depleted T cells, or PBMCs provided the cDNA or gDNA that served as material.

Germline CDR1 SGHDT, CDR2 YYEEEE. Trimming removed 4 bases at V and 7 bases at J, with 10 bases between. The CDR3 has 12 residues. Per the original data handling: Amplification with reference gene primers provided the estimates of nucleated cell counts. The repertoire was sequenced with immunoSEQ multiplex PCR; TCRdb's copy has only in-frame clones and lacks some. The V and J calls and the clone size are those of that table, but D and trimming were determined from the DNA. Among approximately 61,000 clones listed, 80% to 90% were seen once. The sequencing input was peripheral blood. The source is a woman aged 80 or older with active COVID-19. The V call is TRBV5-6, the J call TRBJ2-3; D unresolved. The CDR3, as DNA: TGTGCCAGCAGCCCGACCGGGTATACGCAGTATTTT. Translation gives CASSPTGYTQYF. Filled out from reference TRBV5-6 and TRBJ2-3, the complete variable domain reads DAGVTQSPTHLIKTRGQQVTLRCSPKSGHDTVSWYQQALGQGPQFIFQYYEEEERQRGNFPDRFSGHQFPNYSSELNVNALLLGDSALYLCASSPTGYTQYFGPGTRLTVL.